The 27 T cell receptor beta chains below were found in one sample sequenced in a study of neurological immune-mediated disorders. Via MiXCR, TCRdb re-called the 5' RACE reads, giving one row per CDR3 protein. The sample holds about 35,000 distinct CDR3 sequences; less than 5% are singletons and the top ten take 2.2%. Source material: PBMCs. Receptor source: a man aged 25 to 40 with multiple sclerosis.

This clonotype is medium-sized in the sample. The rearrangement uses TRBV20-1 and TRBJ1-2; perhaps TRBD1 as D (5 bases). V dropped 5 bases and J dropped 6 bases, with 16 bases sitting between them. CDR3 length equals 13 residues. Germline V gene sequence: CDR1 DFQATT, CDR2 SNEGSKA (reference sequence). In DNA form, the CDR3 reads TGCAGTGCTGGCACGATAGGGACGGATGGCTACACCTTC. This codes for CSAGTIGTDGYTF.

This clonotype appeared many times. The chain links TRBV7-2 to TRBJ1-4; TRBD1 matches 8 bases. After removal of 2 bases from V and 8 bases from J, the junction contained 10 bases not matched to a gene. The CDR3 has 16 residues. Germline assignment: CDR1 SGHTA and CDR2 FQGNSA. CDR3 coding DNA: TGTGCCAGCAGCTTAAACTCAGGGGGCGCGATAGAAAAACTGTTTTTT. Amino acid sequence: CASSLNSGGAIEKLFF.

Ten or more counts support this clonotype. Here the CDR3 reads CASRFLQSWDRGDTEAFF. The CDR3 DNA follows: TGTGCCAGCAGATTCCTACAGTCATGGGACAGGGGGGACACTGAAGCTTTCTTT. The V gene is TRBV27, the J gene TRBJ1-1, with 11 bases aligning to TRBD1. J lost 3 bases, V lost 6 bases, and 15 bases had no gene match. Germline V gene sequence: CDR1 MNHEY, CDR2 SMNVEV (reference sequence). This CDR3 has 18 residues.

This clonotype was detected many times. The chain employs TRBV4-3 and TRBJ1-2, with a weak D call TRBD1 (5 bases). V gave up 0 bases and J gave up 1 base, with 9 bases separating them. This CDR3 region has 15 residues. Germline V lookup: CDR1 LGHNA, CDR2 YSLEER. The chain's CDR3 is CASSQDWQGNYGYTF. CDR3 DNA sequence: TGCGCCAGCAGCCAAGATTGGCAGGGTAACTATGGCTACACCTTC.

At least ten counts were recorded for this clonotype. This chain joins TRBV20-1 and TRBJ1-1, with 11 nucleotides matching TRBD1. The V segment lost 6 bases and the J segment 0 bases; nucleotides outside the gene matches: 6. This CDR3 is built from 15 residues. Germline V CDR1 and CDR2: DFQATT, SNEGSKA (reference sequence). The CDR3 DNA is TGCAGTGCAGGGACAGGGGGTAACTTGAACACTGAAGCTTTCTTT. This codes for CSAGTGGNLNTEAFF.

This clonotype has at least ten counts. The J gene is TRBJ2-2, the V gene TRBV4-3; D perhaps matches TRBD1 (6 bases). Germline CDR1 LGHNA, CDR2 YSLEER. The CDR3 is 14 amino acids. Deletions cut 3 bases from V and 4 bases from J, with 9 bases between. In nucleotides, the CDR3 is TGCGCCAGCAGCCAGGTGACAGGCACCGGGGAGCTGTTTTTT. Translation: CASSQVTGTGELFF.

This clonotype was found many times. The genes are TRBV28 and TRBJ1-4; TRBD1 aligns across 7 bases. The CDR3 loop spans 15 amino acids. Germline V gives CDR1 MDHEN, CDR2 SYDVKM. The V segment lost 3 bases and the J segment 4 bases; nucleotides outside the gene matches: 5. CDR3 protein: CASSFETGSNEKLFF. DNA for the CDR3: TGTGCCAGCAGTTTTGAGACAGGGAGTAATGAAAAACTGTTTTTT.

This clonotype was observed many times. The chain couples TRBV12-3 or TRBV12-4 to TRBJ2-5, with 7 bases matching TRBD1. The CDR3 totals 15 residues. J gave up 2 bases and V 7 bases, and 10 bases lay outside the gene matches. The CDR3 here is CASTRGRVKQETQYF. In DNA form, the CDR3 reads TGTGCCAGCACAAGGGGGCGGGTCAAACAAGAGACCCAGTACTTC.

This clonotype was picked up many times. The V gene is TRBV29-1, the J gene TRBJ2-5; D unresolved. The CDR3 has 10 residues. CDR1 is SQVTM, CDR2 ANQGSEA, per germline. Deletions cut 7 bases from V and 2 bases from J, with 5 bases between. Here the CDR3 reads CSARQETQYF. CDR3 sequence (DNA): TGCAGCGCAAGACAAGAGACCCAGTACTTC. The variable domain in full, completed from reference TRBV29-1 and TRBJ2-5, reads SAVISQKPSRDICQRGTSLTIQCQVDSQVTMMFWYRQQPGQSLTLIATANQGSEATYESGFVIDKFPISRPNLTFSTLTVSNMSPEDSSIYLCSARQETQYFGPGTRLLVL.

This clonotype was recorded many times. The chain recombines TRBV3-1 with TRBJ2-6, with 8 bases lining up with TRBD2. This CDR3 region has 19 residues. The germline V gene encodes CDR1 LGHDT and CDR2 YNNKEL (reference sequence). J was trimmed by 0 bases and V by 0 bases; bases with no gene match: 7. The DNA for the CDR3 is TGTGCCAGCAGCCAAGATAGCCAGCGGGGGTCCTCTGGGGCCAACGTCCTGACTTTC. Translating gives CASSQDSQRGSSGANVLTF.

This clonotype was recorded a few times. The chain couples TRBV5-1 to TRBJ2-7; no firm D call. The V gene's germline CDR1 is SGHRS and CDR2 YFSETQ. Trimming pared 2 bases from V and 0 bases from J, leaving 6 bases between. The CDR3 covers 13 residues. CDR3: CASSFDNSYEQYF. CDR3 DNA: TGCGCCAGCAGCTTCGACAACTCCTACGAGCAGTACTTC.

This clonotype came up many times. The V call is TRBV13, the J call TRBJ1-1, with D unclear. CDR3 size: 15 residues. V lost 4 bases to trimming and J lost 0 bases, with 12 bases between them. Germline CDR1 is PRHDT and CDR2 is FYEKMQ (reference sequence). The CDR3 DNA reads TGTGCCAGCAGCTCCACACGGCAGATGAACACTGAAGCTTTCTTT. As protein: CASSSTRQMNTEAFF. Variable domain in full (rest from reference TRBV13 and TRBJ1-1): AAGVIQSPRHLIKEKRETATLKCYPIPRHDTVYWYQQGPGQDPQFLISFYEKMQSDKGSIPDRFSAQQFSDYHSELNMSSLELGDSALYFCASSSTRQMNTEAFFGQGTRLTVV.

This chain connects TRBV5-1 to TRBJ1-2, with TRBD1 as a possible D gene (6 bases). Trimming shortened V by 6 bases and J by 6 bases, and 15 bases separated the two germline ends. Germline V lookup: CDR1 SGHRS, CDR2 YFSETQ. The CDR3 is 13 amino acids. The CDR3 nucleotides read TGCGCCAGCACCGAACAGGGATTGGATGGCTACACCTTC. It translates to CASTEQGLDGYTF.

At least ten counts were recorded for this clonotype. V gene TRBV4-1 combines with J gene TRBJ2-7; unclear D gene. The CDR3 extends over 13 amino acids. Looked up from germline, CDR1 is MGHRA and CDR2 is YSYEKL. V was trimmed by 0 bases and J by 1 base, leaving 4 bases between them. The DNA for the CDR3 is TGCGCCAGCAGCCAAGAAGGGTCCTACGAGCAGTACTTC. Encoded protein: CASSQEGSYEQYF.

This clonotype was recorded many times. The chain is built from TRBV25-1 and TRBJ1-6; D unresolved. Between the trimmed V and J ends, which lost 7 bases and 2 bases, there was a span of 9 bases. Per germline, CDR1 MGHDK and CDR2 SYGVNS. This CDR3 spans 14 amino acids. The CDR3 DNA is TGTGCCAGCATGTCGGGGACCTATAATTCACCCCTCCACTTT. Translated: CASMSGTYNSPLHF.

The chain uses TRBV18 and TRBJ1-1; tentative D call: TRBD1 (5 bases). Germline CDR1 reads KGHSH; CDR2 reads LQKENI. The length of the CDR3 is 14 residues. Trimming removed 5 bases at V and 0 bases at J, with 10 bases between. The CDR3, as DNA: TGTGCCAGCTCAAGCGGGGGGTTGAACACTGAAGCTTTCTTT. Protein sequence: CASSSGGLNTEAFF.

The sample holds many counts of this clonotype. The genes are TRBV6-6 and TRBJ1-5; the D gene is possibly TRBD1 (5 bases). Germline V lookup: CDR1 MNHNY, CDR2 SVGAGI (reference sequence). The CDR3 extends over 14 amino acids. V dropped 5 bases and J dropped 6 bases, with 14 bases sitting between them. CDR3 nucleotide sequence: TGTGCCAGCAGTGCCAGGGAGGGTAGTCAGCCCCAGCATTTT. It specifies CASSAREGSQPQHF.

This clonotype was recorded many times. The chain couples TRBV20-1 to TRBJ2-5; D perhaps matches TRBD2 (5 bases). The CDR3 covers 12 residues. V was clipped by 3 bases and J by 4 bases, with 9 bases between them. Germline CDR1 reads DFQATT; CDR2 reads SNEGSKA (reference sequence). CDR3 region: CSASMAGETQYF. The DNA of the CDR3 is TGCAGTGCTAGCATGGCGGGAGAGACCCAGTACTTC.

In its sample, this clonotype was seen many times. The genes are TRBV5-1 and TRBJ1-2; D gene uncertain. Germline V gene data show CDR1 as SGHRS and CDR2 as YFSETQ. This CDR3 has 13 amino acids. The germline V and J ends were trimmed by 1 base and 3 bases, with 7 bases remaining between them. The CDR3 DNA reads TGCGCCAGCAGCTTGCCCGGGGACTATGGCTACACCTTC. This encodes CASSLPGDYGYTF.

CDR3: CSARNYRGMVAFF. The CDR3 DNA follows: TGCAGTGCTCGAAACTACAGGGGGATGGTAGCTTTCTTT. The chain combines TRBV20-1 with TRBJ1-1; 8 bases align to TRBD1. The CDR3 totals 13 residues. Per germline, CDR1 DFQATT and CDR2 SNEGSKA (reference sequence). The ends lost 5 bases at V and 10 bases at J; junction bases unmatched: 12.

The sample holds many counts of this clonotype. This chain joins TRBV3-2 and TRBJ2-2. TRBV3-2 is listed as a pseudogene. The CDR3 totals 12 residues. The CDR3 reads CASSPCAGELFF. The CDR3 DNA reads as TGTGCCAGCAGCCCGTGCGCCGGGGAGCTGTTTTTT.

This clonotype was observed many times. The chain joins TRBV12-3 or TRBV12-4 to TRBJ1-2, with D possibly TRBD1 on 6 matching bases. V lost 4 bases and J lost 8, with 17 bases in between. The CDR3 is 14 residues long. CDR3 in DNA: TGTGCCAGCAGTTCCCTCGGGGGGCGCGGGGGCTACACCTTC. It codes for CASSSLGGRGGYTF.

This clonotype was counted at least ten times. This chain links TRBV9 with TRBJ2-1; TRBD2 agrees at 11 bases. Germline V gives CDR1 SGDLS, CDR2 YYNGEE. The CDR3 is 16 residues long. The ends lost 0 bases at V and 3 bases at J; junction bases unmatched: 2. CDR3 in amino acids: CASSVDGLAGYNEQFF. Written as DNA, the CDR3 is TGTGCCAGCAGCGTAGATGGACTAGCGGGCTACAATGAGCAGTTCTTC.

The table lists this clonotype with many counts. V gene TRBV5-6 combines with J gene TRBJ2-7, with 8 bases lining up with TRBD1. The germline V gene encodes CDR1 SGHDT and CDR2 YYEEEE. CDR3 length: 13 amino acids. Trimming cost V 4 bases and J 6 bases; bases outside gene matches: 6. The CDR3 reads CASSAGQGREQYF. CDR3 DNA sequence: TGTGCCAGCAGCGCTGGACAGGGTCGCGAGCAGTACTTC.

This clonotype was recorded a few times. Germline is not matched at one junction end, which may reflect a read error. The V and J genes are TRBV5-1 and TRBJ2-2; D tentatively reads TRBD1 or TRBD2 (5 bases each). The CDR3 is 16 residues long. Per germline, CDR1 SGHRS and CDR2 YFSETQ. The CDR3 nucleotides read TGCGTCAGCAGCACGCACGAACACCCCGGGACCCGGGAGCTGTTTTTT. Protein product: CVSSTHEHPGTRELFF.

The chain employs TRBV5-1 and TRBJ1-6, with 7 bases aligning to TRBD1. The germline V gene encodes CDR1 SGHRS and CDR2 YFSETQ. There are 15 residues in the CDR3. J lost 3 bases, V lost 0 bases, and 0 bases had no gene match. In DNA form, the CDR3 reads TGCGCCAGCAGCTTGGGACAGGGCTATAATTCACCCCTCCACTTT. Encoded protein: CASSLGQGYNSPLHF.

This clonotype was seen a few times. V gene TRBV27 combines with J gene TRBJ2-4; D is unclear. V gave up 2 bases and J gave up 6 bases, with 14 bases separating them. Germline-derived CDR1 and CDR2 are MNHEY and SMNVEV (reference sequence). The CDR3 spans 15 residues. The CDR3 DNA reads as TGTGCCAGCAGTTTAGTTGGGGTTAGTGGAAACATTCAGTACTTC. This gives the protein CASSLVGVSGNIQYF.